Described below is a single T cell receptor beta chain sequence and its context. This sample was included in a study of blood T cell repertoires in COVID-19. Looking at the study overall: Acute and convalescent COVID-19 samples came from the United States, Italy and Spain. The analysed material was cDNA or gDNA that came from T cells, B-cell-depleted T cells, or PBMCs.

With 7 bases removed from V and 5 bases from J, the gap between germline ends came to 11 bases. This CDR3 spans 13 amino acids. Germline V gives CDR1 MNHEY, CDR2 SVGAGI. Authors' data handling: Reference gene primer amplification gave estimated nucleated cell counts. Some clones are missing from TCRdb's copy, which holds only in-frame ones; the method was immunoSEQ multiplex PCR. V, J and clone size are taken as reported in that table, and D and trimming were inferred from the DNA itself. The sample holds about 150,000 clones, roughly 84% seen once. The sequenced sample consisted of peripheral blood. This receptor was identified in a woman at least 80 years old with active or convalescent COVID-19. V and J are TRBV6-5 and TRBJ2-2, with D possibly matching TRBD1 (7 bases). CDR3 DNA: TGTGCCAGCACCAGGGGGGAGACCGGGGAGCTGTTTTTT. It translates to CASTRGETGELFF.